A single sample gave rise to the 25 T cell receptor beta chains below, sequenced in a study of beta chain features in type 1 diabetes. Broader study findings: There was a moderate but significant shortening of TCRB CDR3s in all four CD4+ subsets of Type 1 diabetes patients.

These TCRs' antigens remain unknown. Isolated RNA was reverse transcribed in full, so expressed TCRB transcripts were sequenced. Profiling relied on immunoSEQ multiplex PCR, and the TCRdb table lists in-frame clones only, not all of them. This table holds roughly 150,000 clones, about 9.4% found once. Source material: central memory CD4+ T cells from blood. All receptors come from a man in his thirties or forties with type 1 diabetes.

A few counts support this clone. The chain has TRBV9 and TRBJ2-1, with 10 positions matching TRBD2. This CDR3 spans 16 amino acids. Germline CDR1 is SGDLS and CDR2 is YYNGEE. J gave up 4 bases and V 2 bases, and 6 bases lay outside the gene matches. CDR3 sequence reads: CASSVAASGSYNEQFF. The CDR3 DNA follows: TGTGCCAGCAGCGTTGCCGCTAGCGGGAGTTACAATGAGCAGTTCTTC.

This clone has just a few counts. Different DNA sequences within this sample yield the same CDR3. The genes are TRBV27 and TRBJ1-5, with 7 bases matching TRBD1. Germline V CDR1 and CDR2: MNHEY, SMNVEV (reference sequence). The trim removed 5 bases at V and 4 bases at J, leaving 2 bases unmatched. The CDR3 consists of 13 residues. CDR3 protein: CASSLQGNQPQHF. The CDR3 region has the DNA TGTGCCAGCAGTCTACAGGGGAATCAGCCCCAGCATTTT.

The CDR3 here is CASSPRLAADTQYF. The CDR3 DNA is TGTGCCAGCAGCCCGCGGCTAGCGGCCGATACGCAGTATTTT. The V and J genes are TRBV7-2 and TRBJ2-3; 7 nucleotides agree with TRBD2. Per germline, CDR1 SGHTA and CDR2 FQGNSA. The junction had 8 bases not matched to a gene; V was cut back by 5 bases and J by 6 bases. This CDR3 has 14 amino acids.

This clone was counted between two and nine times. The CDR3 here is CASSLGGTTEAFF. CDR3 coding DNA: TGTGCCAGCTCACTGGGAGGGACCACTGAAGCTTTCTTT. The chain links TRBV18 to TRBJ1-1; possibly TRBD1 for D (5 bases). Between the trimmed V and J ends, which lost 4 bases and 4 bases, there was a span of 10 bases. CDR3 length: 13 residues. Per the germline V gene, CDR1 is KGHSH and CDR2 is LQKENI.

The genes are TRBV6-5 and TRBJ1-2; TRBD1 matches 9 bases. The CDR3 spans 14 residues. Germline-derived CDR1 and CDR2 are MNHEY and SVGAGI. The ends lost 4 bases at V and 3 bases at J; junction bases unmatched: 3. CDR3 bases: TGTGCCAGCAGTTGGGGACAGGGATACTATGGCTACACCTTC. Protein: CASSWGQGYYGYTF.

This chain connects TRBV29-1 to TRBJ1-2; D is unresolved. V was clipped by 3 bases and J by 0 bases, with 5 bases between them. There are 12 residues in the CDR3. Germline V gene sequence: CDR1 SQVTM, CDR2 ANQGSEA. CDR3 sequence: CSVDGANYGYTF. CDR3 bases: TGCAGCGTTGACGGAGCTAACTATGGCTACACCTTC.

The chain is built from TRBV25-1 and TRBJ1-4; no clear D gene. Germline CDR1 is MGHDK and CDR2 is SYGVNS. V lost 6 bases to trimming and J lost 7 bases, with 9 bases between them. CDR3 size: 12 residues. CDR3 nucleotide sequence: TGTGCCAGCAGGGGCTCTTTTGAAAAACTGTTTTTT. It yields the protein CASRGSFEKLFF.

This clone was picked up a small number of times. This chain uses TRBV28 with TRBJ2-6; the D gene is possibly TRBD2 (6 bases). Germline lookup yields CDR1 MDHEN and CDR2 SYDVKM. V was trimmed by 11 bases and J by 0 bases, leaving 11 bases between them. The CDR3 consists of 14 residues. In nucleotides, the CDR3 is TGTGCCTCGACCGGGAGCTCTGGGGCCAACGTCCTGACTTTC. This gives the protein CASTGSSGANVLTF.

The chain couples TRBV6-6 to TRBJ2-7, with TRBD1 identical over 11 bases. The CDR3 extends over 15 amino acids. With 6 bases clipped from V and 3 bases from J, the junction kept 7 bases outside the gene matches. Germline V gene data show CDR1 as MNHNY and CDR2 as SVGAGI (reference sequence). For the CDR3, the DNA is TGTGCCAGCAGCGGACAGGGGGCAACCCTCTACGAGCAGTACTTC. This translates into CASSGQGATLYEQYF.

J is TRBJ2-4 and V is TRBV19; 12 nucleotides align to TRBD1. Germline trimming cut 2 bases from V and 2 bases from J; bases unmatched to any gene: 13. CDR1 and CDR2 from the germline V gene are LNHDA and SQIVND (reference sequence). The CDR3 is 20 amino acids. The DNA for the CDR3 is TGTGCCAGTAGTATAATCTTTCGTTCGGGACAGGGGGCGTCCAAAAACATTCAGTACTTC. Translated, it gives CASSIIFRSGQGASKNIQYF.

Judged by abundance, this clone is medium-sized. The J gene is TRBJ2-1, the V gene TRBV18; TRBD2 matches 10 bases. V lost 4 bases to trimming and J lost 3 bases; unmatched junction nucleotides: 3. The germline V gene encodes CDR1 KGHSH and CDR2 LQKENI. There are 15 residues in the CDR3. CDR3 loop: CASSRGLANYNEQFF. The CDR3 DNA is TGTGCCAGCTCACGGGGACTAGCGAACTACAATGAGCAGTTCTTC.

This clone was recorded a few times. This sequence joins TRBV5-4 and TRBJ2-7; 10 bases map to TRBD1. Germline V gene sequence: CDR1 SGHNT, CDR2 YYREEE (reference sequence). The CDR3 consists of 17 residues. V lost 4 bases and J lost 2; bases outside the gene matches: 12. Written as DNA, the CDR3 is TGTGCCAGCAGCCCCCGAACGATGGGACAGGGGACCTACGAGCAGTACTTC. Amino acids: CASSPRTMGQGTYEQYF.

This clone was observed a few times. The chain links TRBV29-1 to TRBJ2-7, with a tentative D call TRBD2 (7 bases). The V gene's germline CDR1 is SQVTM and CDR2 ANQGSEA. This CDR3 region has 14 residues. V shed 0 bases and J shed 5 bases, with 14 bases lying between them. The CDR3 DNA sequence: TGCAGCGTTGAAGACATGGGGGGGCCCCACGAGCAGTACTTC. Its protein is CSVEDMGGPHEQYF.

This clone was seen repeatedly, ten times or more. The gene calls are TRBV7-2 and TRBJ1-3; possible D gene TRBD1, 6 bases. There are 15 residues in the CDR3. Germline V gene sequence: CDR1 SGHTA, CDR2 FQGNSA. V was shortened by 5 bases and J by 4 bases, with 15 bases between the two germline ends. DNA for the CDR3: TGTGCCAGCAGCCCCTCAACAGGGCCCGGAAACACCATATATTTT. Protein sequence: CASSPSTGPGNTIYF.

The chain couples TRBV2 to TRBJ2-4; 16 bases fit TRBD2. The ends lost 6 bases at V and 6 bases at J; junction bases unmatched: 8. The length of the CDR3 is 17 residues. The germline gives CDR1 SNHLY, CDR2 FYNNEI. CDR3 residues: CASRGTSGRASLNIQYF. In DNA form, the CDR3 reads TGTGCCAGCAGGGGGACTAGCGGGAGGGCTTCTTTAAACATTCAGTACTTC.

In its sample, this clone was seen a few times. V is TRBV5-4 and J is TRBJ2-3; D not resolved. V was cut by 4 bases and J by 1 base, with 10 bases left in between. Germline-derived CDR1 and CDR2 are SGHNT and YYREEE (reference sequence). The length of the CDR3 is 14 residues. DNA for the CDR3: TGTGCCAGCAGCACGAAGACTCGCACAGATACGCAGTATTTT. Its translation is CASSTKTRTDTQYF.

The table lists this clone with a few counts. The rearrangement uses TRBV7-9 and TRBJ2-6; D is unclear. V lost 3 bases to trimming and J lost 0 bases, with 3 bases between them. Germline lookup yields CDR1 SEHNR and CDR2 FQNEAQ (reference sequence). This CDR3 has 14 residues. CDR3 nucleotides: TGTGCCAGCAGCTTTATCTCTGGGGCCAACGTCCTGACTTTC. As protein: CASSFISGANVLTF.

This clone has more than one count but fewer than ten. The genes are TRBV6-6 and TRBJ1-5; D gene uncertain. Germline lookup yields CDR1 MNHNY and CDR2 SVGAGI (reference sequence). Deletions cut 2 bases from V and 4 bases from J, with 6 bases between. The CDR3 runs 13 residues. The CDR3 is CASSYDYNQPQHF. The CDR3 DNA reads TGTGCCAGCAGTTACGACTATAATCAGCCCCAGCATTTT.

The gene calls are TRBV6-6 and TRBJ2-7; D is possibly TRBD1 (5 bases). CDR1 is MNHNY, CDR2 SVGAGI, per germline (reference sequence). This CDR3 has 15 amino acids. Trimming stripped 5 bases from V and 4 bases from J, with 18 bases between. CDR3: CASSHRGGAGYEQYF. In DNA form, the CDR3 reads TGTGCCAGCAGTCACCGAGGTGGGGCAGGTTACGAGCAGTACTTC.

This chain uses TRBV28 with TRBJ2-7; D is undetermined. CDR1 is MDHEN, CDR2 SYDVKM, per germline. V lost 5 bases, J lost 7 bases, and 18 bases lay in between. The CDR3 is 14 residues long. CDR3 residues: CASSASSVGGEQYF. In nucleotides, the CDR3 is TGTGCCAGCAGTGCCTCTAGTGTCGGCGGAGAGCAGTACTTC.

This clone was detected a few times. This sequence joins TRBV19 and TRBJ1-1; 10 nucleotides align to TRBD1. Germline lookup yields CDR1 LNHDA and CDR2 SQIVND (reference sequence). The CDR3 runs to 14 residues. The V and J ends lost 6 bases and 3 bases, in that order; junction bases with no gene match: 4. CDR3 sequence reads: CASRRGTGDTEAFF. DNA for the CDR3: TGTGCCAGTAGGCGAGGGACAGGGGACACTGAAGCTTTCTTT.

CDR3 in amino acids: CASSRALNTEAFF. In nucleotides, the CDR3 is TGTGCCAGCAGCAGGGCCCTGAACACTGAAGCTTTCTTT. This chain uses TRBV2 with TRBJ1-1, with TRBD1 as a possible D gene (5 bases). This CDR3 is 13 amino acids long. The V gene lost 6 bases and the J gene lost 0 bases, with 8 bases spanning the gap. Germline CDR1 is SNHLY and CDR2 is FYNNEI.

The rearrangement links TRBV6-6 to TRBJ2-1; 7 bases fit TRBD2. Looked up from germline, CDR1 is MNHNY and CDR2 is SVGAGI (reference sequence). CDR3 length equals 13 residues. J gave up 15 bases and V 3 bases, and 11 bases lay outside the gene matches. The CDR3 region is CASSYAGTNRLFF. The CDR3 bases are TGTGCCAGCAGTTATGCCGGGACTAATCGTTTGTTCTTC.

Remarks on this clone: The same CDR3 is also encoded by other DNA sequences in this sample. For the CDR3, the DNA is TGTGCCAGCTCACCAGAGGGCTACGAGCAGTACTTC. The encoded protein is CASSPEGYEQYF. The gene calls are TRBV18 and TRBJ2-7; D perhaps matches TRBD2 (5 bases). The CDR3 spans 12 residues. Germline assignment: CDR1 KGHSH and CDR2 LQKENI. Trimming removed 2 bases from V and 3 bases from J, with 5 bases in between. Using reference TRBV18 and TRBJ2-7 for the parts outside the CDR3, the full variable domain is NAGVMQNPRHLVRRRGQEARLRCSPMKGHSHVYWYRQLPEEGLKFMVYLQKENIIDESGMPKERFSAEFPKEGPSILRIQQVVRGDSAAYFCASSPEGYEQYFGPGTRLTVT.

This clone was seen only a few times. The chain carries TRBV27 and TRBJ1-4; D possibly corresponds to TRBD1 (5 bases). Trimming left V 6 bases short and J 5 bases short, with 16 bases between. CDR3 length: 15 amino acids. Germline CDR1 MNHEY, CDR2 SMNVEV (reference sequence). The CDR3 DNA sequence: TGTGCCAGCAGAGTCTCGGGACTCCCAAATGAAAAACTGTTTTTT. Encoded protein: CASRVSGLPNEKLFF.